This passage covers 8 T cell receptor beta chains from one sample sequenced in a study of T cells in tuberculosis. TCRdb keeps only in-frame clones here, not all; method: immunoSEQ multiplex PCR. Among tens of thousands of clones listed, roughly 92% were seen once. Sequencing was carried out using PBMCs. Receptors originate from a donor aged 10-29 years with latent tuberculosis or without tuberculosis infection.

This chain links TRBV10-3 with TRBJ1-3; 8 bases fit TRBD1. The germline CDR1 and CDR2 sequences are ENHRY and SYGVKD. CDR3 size: 14 residues. V shed 7 bases and J 5 bases; nucleotides not matched to a gene: 7. Here the CDR3 reads CAINPRGQRNTIYF. CDR3 bases: TGTGCCATCAACCCCAGGGGGCAGAGAAACACCATATATTTT.

The chain carries TRBV7-6 and TRBJ1-5, with a weak D call TRBD1 (6 bases). V gave up 4 bases and J gave up 0 bases, with 10 bases separating them. The CDR3 is 15 residues long. Germline CDR1 and CDR2: SGHVS and FNYEAQ. This CDR3 is CASSYMDSSNQPQHF. CDR3 coding DNA: TGTGCCAGCAGCTATATGGACAGTAGCAATCAGCCCCAGCATTTT.

The rearrangement links TRBV19 to TRBJ1-1, with D tentatively TRBD1 (6 bases). Trimming removed 1 base at V and 0 bases at J, with 18 bases between. The CDR3 spans 18 residues. From germline, CDR1 is LNHDA and CDR2 SQIVND (reference sequence). The CDR3 region is CASSIVTGNVKMNTEAFF. The DNA of the CDR3 is TGTGCCAGTAGTATAGTAACAGGGAATGTAAAGATGAACACTGAAGCTTTCTTT.

V gene TRBV19 combines with J gene TRBJ2-4, with D possibly matching TRBD1 (6 bases). Germline CDR1 LNHDA, CDR2 SQIVND (reference sequence). The CDR3 is made up of 18 amino acids. V was trimmed by 0 bases and J by 9 bases, leaving 24 bases between them. Here the CDR3 reads CASSIEPPRTVPPAIQYF. The CDR3 DNA follows: TGTGCCAGTAGTATAGAGCCTCCTAGGACAGTACCGCCCGCCATTCAGTACTTC.

V and J are TRBV5-1 and TRBJ2-7; D is perhaps TRBD2 (5 bases). V was trimmed by 6 bases and J by 5 bases, leaving 18 bases between them. Per germline, CDR1 SGHRS and CDR2 YFSETQ. The CDR3 runs to 14 residues. CDR3 nucleotide sequence: TGCGCCAGCACTCTGGGGAGACTCCCCGACGAGCAGTACTTC. Protein: CASTLGRLPDEQYF.

V and J are TRBV5-1 and TRBJ1-1; perhaps TRBD1 as D (6 bases). The V end was cut by 4 bases, the J end by 0 bases, with 10 bases between. From germline, CDR1 is SGHRS and CDR2 YFSETQ. The CDR3 runs 14 residues. CDR3 region: CASSRGQLNTEAFF. In DNA form, the CDR3 reads TGCGCCAGCAGCCGTGGACAGCTGAACACTGAAGCTTTCTTT.

The CDR3 nucleotides read TGTGCCAGCAGCCGCGGGGCGGGGGGCACAGATACGCAGTATTTT. Translation gives CASSRGAGGTDTQYF. The chain couples TRBV5-8 to TRBJ2-3; 7 bases line up with TRBD2. Germline-derived CDR1 and CDR2 are SGHTS and YDEGEE. J lost 1 base, V lost 4 bases, and 6 bases had no gene match. The CDR3 has 15 amino acids.

The genes are TRBV2 and TRBJ1-2, with a weak D call TRBD1 (6 bases). Germline CDR1 reads SNHLY; CDR2 reads FYNNEI. The CDR3 length is 14 residues. The ends were cut back, 3 bases at V and 2 bases at J, with 10 bases in the middle. The CDR3 DNA follows: TGTGCCAGCAGTGACCTGGGACAAAACTATGGCTACACCTTC. Protein product: CASSDLGQNYGYTF. The complete variable domain, with remaining parts taken from reference TRBV2 and TRBJ1-2, reads EPEVTQTPSHQVTQMGQEVILRCVPISNHLYFYWYRQILGQKVEFLVSFYNNEISEKSEIFDDQFSVERPDGSNFTLKIRSTKLEDSAMYFCASSDLGQNYGYTFGSGTRLTVV.